One and the same sample provided the 5 T cell receptor beta chains below, sequenced in a study of molecular identifiers for immune sequencing clone quantification. A single record per CDR3 protein comes from TCRdb applying MiXCR to the PCR reads. Here the sample spans roughly 630,000 distinct CDR3 sequences, around 25% being singletons. Sequencing input: naive CD8+ T cells from blood, with Jurkat cell RNA spiked in. Stated subset: FACS-sorted CD8+CD4-CCR7+CD45RA+ naive T cells. The source is a human donor in good health. Some libraries in this study had Jurkat cell RNA spiked in.

The chain couples TRBV5-3 to TRBJ2-7; 8 nucleotides agree with TRBD1. TRBV5-3 is labeled an ORF, and its function is uncertain. Trimming cost V 10 bases and J 3 bases; bases outside gene matches: 9. The CDR3 is made up of 13 amino acids. The CDR3: CACSLTGGYEQYF. CDR3 bases: TGTGCCTGCAGCTTAACAGGGGGCTACGAGCAGTACTTC.

This clonotype was picked up a small number of times. V gene TRBV7-9 combines with J gene TRBJ2-7; D gene unclear. V was shortened by 1 base and J by 2 bases, with 9 bases between the two germline ends. The CDR3 consists of 14 residues. The V gene's germline CDR1 is SEHNR and CDR2 FQNEAQ (reference sequence). The CDR3 DNA sequence: TGTGCCAGCAGCTTAGTAAGTGCGGCCTACGAGCAGTACTTC. It encodes CASSLVSAAYEQYF.

Many counts were recorded for this clonotype. The chain is built from TRBV23-1 and TRBJ1-4; maybe TRBD1 (6 bases). TRBV23-1 is identified as an open reading frame with a role that is uncertain. CDR3 length: 15 amino acids. Trimming pared 2 bases from V and 5 bases from J, leaving 12 bases between. The CDR3 DNA sequence: TGCGCCAGCAGTCAAGGGGACAACTTCAATGAAAAACTGTTTTTT. Its translation: CASSQGDNFNEKLFF.

This clonotype was detected a few times. The CDR3 DNA is TGTGCCAGCAGCACGACACTAGCGGAAGAGACCCAGTACTTC. It yields the protein CASSTTLAEETQYF. The chain is built from TRBV11-2 and TRBJ2-5; 8 bases fit TRBD2. The CDR3 has 14 amino acids. The V and J ends lost 5 bases and 3 bases, in that order; junction bases with no gene match: 5. Germline-derived CDR1 and CDR2 are SGHAT and FQNNGV.

CDR3 nucleotide sequence: TGCAGTGCTAGAGATTGGGACAGGAGCTCGAACACTGAAGCTTTCTTT. Translation: CSARDWDRSSNTEAFF. This chain joins TRBV20-1 and TRBJ1-1; 8 nucleotides align to TRBD1. Germline trimming cut 0 bases from V and 1 base from J; bases unmatched to any gene: 7. The germline gives CDR1 DFQATT, CDR2 SNEGSKA (reference sequence). This CDR3 is built from 16 residues.